This TCR beta chain emerged from a study of shared clonotypes between healthy human individuals. Sequencing used immunoSEQ multiplex PCR; TCRdb keeps in-frame clones, though not all of them. Counted here are about 2.4 million clones, 80% to 95% occurring once; the ten biggest clones make up 0.36%. A split of CD4+ cells into CD45RA+ naive and CD45RA-negative memory subsets was performed. The CDR3 consists of 15 residues. Germline V lookup: CDR1 SGHRS, CDR2 YFSETQ. V dropped 0 bases and J dropped 5; count of bases not matched to a gene: 6. The sample consisted of naive CD4+ T cells from PBMCs. The subset is: CD45RA+ positively selected. The sequence was collected from a man between 18 and 29 years old in good health. Some clones in this sample may be carry-over from other donors' samples. This chain uses TRBV5-1 with TRBJ2-5; TRBD1 matches 8 bases. The CDR3 sequence is CASSLGQGAYETQYF. For the CDR3, the DNA is TGCGCCAGCAGCTTGGGGCAGGGGGCCTATGAGACCCAGTACTTC.